Detailed here is one TCR beta chain. Antigen unknown. The V gene end was trimmed by 4 bases and the J gene end by 0 bases; junction bases not matched to a gene: 12. CDR1 SGHAT and CDR2 FQNNGV come from the germline V gene. This CDR3 contains 18 residues. Produced via immunoSEQ multiplex PCR; TCRdb's table is partial and in-frame only. The table has 110,000 or so clones, roughly 90% seen once. The data are from a study of Tregs in tolerant kidney transplant recipients. Whole-study results and caveats: This study did not directly address biological reproducibility. Changing PCR primers prevented nucleotide comparison between some patients' samples.

The source was CD4+ T cells from blood, collected before the transplant. The clonotype was recovered from a human donor who received a combined kidney and bone marrow transplant. The chain uses TRBV11-2 and TRBJ2-3; 8 nucleotides align to TRBD2. In DNA, the CDR3 is TGTGCCAGCAGCTCTGGGGCGGGAGGCCAGATAAGCACAGATACGCAGTATTTT. This codes for CASSSGAGGQISTDTQYF.